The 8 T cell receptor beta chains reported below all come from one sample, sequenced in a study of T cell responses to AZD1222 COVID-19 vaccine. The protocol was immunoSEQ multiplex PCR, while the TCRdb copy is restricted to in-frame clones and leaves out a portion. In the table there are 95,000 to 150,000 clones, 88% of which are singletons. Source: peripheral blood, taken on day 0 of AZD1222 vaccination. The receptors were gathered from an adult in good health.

CDR3 nucleotide sequence: TGTGCCAGCAGTGTCGGGTCTCAGCCCCAGCATTTT. Amino acid sequence: CASSVGSQPQHF. V usage is TRBV25-1 and J usage is TRBJ1-5; no firm D call. This CDR3 region has 12 residues. Looked up from germline, CDR1 is MGHDK and CDR2 is SYGVNS. Trimming removed 4 bases at V and 6 bases at J, with 7 bases between.

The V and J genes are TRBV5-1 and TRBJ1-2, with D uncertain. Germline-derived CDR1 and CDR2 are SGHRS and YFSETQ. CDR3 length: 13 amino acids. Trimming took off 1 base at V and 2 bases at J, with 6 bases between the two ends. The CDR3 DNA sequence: TGCGCCAGCAGCTTGTTAGGCAACTATGGCTACACCTTC. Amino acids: CASSLLGNYGYTF. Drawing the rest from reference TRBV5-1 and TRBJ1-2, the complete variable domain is KAGVTQTPRYLIKTRGQQVTLSCSPISGHRSVSWYQQTPGQGLQFLFEYFSETQRNKGNFPGRFSGRQFSNSRSEMNVSTLELGDSALYLCASSLLGNYGYTFGSGTRLTVV.

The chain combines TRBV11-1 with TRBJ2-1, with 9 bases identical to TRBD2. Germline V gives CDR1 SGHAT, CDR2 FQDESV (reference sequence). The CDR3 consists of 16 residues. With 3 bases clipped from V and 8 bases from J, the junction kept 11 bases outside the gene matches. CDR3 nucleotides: TGTGCCAGCAGCTTCAGTGAGGCGGGGGGGTTTGATGAGCAGTTCTTC. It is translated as CASSFSEAGGFDEQFF. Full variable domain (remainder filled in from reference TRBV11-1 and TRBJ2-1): EAEVAQSPRYKITEKSQAVAFWCDPISGHATLYWYRQILGQGPELLVQFQDESVVDDSQLPKDRFSAERLKGVDSTLKIQPAELGDSAMYLCASSFSEAGGFDEQFFGPGTRLTVL.

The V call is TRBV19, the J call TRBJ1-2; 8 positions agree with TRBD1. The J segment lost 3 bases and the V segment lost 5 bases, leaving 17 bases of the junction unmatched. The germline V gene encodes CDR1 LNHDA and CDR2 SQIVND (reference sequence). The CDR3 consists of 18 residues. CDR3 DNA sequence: TGTGCCAGTAGTGGTACCGGGACAGGACTAACGGGTGACTATGGCTACACCTTC. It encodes CASSGTGTGLTGDYGYTF.

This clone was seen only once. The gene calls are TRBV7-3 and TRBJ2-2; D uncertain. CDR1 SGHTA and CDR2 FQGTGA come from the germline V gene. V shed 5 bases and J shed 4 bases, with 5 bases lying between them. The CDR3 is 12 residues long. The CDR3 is CASSPTTGELFF. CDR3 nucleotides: TGTGCCAGCAGCCCAACCACCGGGGAGCTGTTTTTT.

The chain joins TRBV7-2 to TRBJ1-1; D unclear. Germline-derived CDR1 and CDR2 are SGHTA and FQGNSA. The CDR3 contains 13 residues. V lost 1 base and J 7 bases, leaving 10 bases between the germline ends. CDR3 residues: CASSLVVGSEAFF. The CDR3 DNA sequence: TGTGCCAGCAGCTTAGTAGTCGGGAGTGAAGCTTTCTTT. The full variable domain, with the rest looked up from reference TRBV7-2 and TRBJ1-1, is GAGVSQSPSNKVTEKGKDVELRCDPISGHTALYWYRQSLGQGLEFLIYFQGNSAPDKSGLPSDRFSAERTGGSVSTLTIQRTQQEDSAVYLCASSLVVGSEAFFGQGTRLTVV.

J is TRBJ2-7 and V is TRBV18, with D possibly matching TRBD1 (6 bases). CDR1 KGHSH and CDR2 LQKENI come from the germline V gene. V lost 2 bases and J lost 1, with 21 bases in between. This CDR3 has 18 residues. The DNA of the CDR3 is TGTGCCAGCTCACCAGGCAGGGGCCTGCCTTACCGATCCTACGAGCAGTACTTC. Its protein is CASSPGRGLPYRSYEQYF.

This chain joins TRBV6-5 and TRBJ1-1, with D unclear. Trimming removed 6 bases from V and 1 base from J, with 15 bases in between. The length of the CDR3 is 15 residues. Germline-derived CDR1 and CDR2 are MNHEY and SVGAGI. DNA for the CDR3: TGTGCCAGCAGGGGAGGTTTAGGAGAGAACACTGAAGCTTTCTTT. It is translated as CASRGGLGENTEAFF.